Listed below are T cell receptor beta chains from one sample, sequenced in a study of cytomegalovirus exposure and HLA in healthy donors. Here immunoSEQ multiplex PCR was the method, and the copy in TCRdb shows in-frame clones only, minus some. This table has 63,000 or so clones, around 77% appearing once. Sequenced material: PBMCs. The receptors here all came from a woman between 25 and 40 years old in good health and CMV-seronegative. Both conserved end residues are part of each CDR3.

J gene: TRBJ1-6
V gene: TRBV10-2
CDR3 protein: CASNDGRNSPLHF

J gene: TRBJ1-2
V gene: TRBV6-5
CDR3 protein: CASSYRDRGNYGYTF

J gene: TRBJ1-2
V gene: TRBV6-1
CDR3 protein: CATRGQGINYGYTF

J gene: TRBJ2-1
V gene: TRBV25-1
CDR3 protein: CASSHGAREQFF

J gene: TRBJ2-7
V gene: TRBV5-1
CDR3 protein: CASSLLGGKGSEQYF

J gene: TRBJ1-5
V gene: TRBV4-3
CDR3 protein: CASSPNAGQPQHF

J gene: TRBJ1-5
V gene: TRBV23-1
CDR3 protein: CASSHGGAQHF

J gene: TRBJ2-7
V gene: TRBV6-5
CDR3 protein: CASSYGSGSGVYEQYF

J gene: TRBJ2-7
V gene: TRBV27
CDR3 protein: CASSPRGPLQYF

J gene: TRBJ1-2
V gene: TRBV5-1
CDR3 protein: CASSLAGTGSGGYTF

J gene: TRBJ1-1
V gene: TRBV30
CDR3 protein: CAWSLNGGGTEAFF

J gene: TRBJ2-7
V gene: TRBV6-1
CDR3 protein: CASSEAGGDEQYF

J gene: TRBJ1-5
V gene: TRBV6-5
CDR3 protein: CASSYYRGGQPQHF

J gene: TRBJ1-2
V gene: TRBV4-1
CDR3 protein: CASSQTVNYGYTF